A single sample is the source of the 22 T cell receptor beta chains below, sequenced in a study of shared clonotypes between healthy human individuals. Method: immunoSEQ multiplex PCR; TCRdb's copy keeps in-frame clones and lacks some. The table lists roughly 2.5 million clones, around nine tenths of them singletons. Sequences were obtained from naive CD4+ T cells sorted from blood. Noted subset: CD45RA+ positively selected. The receptors come from a man younger than 35 in good health.

This chain connects TRBV30 to TRBJ2-5, with unresolved D. Trimming took off 0 bases at V and 7 bases at J, with 9 bases between the two ends. The CDR3 is 12 residues long. Germline V gene lookup returns CDR1 GTSNPN and CDR2 SVGIG (reference sequence). DNA for the CDR3: TGTGCCTGGAGTGTTTCCCCGTGGACCCAGTACTTC. Protein sequence: CAWSVSPWTQYF.

The chain has TRBV19 and TRBJ1-5, with TRBD1 as a possible D gene (6 bases). The germline V gene has CDR1 LNHDA and CDR2 SQIVND (reference sequence). The length of the CDR3 is 15 residues. V was trimmed by 8 bases and J by 5 bases, leaving 19 bases between them. The CDR3 spells CASCLGRGDYQPQHF. In DNA, the CDR3 is TGTGCCAGTTGTCTTGGGAGGGGGGATTATCAGCCCCAGCATTTT. Together with reference TRBV19 and TRBJ1-5, the CDR3 gives the full variable domain: DGGITQSPKYLFRKEGQNVTLSCEQNLNHDAMYWYRQDPGQGLRLIYYSQIVNDFQKGDIAEGYSVSREKKESFPLTVTSAQKNPTAFYLCASCLGRGDYQPQHFGDGTRLSIL.

The genes are TRBV6-1 and TRBJ2-3; maybe TRBD1 (5 bases). Germline CDR1 is MNHNS and CDR2 is SASEGT. This CDR3 region has 15 residues. V shed 1 base and J shed 2 bases, with 10 bases lying between them. The CDR3, as DNA: TGTGCCAGCAGTGAAGGGTCAGGGCCCACAGATACGCAGTATTTT. Translating gives CASSEGSGPTDTQYF.

This clone was found once. This chain uses TRBV6-6 with TRBJ1-2, with TRBD1 matching over 12 bases. Losses at the gene ends were 4 bases for V and 8 bases for J; bases not matched to a gene: 5. This CDR3 is 14 amino acids long. The germline CDR1 and CDR2 sequences are MNHNY and SVGAGI (reference sequence). The CDR3 region has the DNA TGTGCCAGCAGTTGGGACAGGGGGCTTGTCGGCTACACCTTC. It yields the protein CASSWDRGLVGYTF.

To note about this clone: Different DNA sequences within this sample yield the same CDR3. This chain links TRBV9 with TRBJ2-3; D not certain. The CDR3 spans 13 residues. V was shortened by 0 bases and J by 3 bases, with 5 bases between the two germline ends. Germline lookup yields CDR1 SGDLS and CDR2 YYNGEE. The DNA of the CDR3 is TGTGCCAGCAGCGTAGGTCTGACAGATACGCAGTATTTT. This encodes CASSVGLTDTQYF.

V and J are TRBV4-1 and TRBJ1-1, with no clear D. V was cut by 2 bases and J by 1 base, with 8 bases left in between. This CDR3 has 14 residues. The germline V gene encodes CDR1 MGHRA and CDR2 YSYEKL. CDR3 bases: TGCGCCAGCAGCCAACCTCTGGCGAACACTGAAGCTTTCTTT. Its protein product is CASSQPLANTEAFF.

The V gene is TRBV11-2, the J gene TRBJ1-2, with D tentatively TRBD1 (5 bases). The V gene lost 2 bases and the J gene lost 4 bases, with 11 bases spanning the gap. Germline-derived CDR1 and CDR2 are SGHAT and FQNNGV. CDR3 length equals 14 residues. CDR3 region: CASSLIRDGYGYTF. As DNA, the CDR3 is TGTGCCAGCAGCTTAATCCGGGACGGCTATGGCTACACCTTC.

The chain's CDR3 is CASSPQAVPTRAEQYF. The CDR3 DNA reads TGTGCCAGCTCACCACAGGCAGTCCCCACTAGAGCCGAGCAGTACTTC. This chain links TRBV18 with TRBJ2-7; a possible D gene is TRBD2 (5 bases). Per germline, CDR1 KGHSH and CDR2 LQKENI. Trimming took off 1 base at V and 6 bases at J, with 19 bases between the two ends. The CDR3 has 16 residues.

The chain joins TRBV6-6 to TRBJ2-7; TRBD1 or TRBD2 may be the D gene (7 bases each). The CDR3 totals 15 residues. Germline CDR1 is MNHNY and CDR2 is SVGAGI (reference sequence). V was clipped by 4 bases and J by 1 base, with 14 bases between them. The CDR3 sequence is CASSSSRGGSYEQYF. The CDR3 nucleotides are TGTGCCAGCAGTTCGAGCAGGGGGGGGTCCTACGAGCAGTACTTC.

V gene TRBV10-1 combines with J gene TRBJ2-7, with D perhaps TRBD2 (6 bases). Per the germline V gene, CDR1 is WNHNN and CDR2 is SYGVQD (reference sequence). The CDR3 loop spans 14 amino acids. The V end lost 2 bases, the J end lost 5 bases, and 13 bases lay between the germline ends. The DNA of the CDR3 is TGCGCCAGCAGTGAGGTACGCGGGACCCACGAGCAGTACTTC. This encodes CASSEVRGTHEQYF.

The chain couples TRBV5-4 to TRBJ2-2; 10 nucleotides line up with TRBD2. V was pared by 3 bases and J by 4 bases, with 15 bases of the junction left unmatched. CDR1 is SGHNT and CDR2 is YYREEE in the germline V gene (reference sequence). This CDR3 has 19 residues. The CDR3 is CASSSPPPSGRPGTGELFF. The CDR3 nucleotides are TGTGCCAGCAGCTCACCCCCCCCTAGCGGGAGACCGGGCACCGGGGAGCTGTTTTTT.

The rearrangement uses TRBV7-8 and TRBJ2-2; 7 bases map to TRBD2. CDR1 is SGHVS and CDR2 is FQNEAQ in the germline V gene. This CDR3 has 15 amino acids. V trimming: 4 bases; J trimming: 5 bases; junction bases outside the gene matches: 7. CDR3 bases: TGTGCCAGCAGCTCGGGACTAATGGGGACCGGGGAGCTGTTTTTT. This codes for CASSSGLMGTGELFF.

This chain connects TRBV27 to TRBJ2-5; 8 bases are shared with TRBD2. The junction had 6 bases not matched to a gene; V was cut back by 4 bases and J by 5 bases. Germline assignment: CDR1 MNHEY and CDR2 SMNVEV (reference sequence). The CDR3 spans 14 residues. The CDR3 reads CASSSAGGVETQYF. The CDR3 region has the DNA TGTGCCAGCAGTTCGGCGGGGGGAGTGGAGACCCAGTACTTC.

Concerning this clone: A read error may produce the germline difference seen at one junction end. The DNA for the CDR3 is TGTGCCGGCAGTTACATGGGGAGCACTGAAGCTTTCTTT. Protein sequence: CAGSYMGSTEAFF. The chain couples TRBV6-6 to TRBJ1-1; D remains ambiguous. The germline V gene has CDR1 MNHNY and CDR2 SVGAGI (reference sequence). The CDR3 covers 13 residues.

V and J are TRBV2 and TRBJ2-1, with D possibly TRBD2 on 7 matching bases. This CDR3 is 14 amino acids long. V lost 4 bases and J lost 8, with 15 bases in between. The germline V gene has CDR1 SNHLY and CDR2 FYNNEI. CDR3 sequence (DNA): TGTGCCAGCAGTGGGGGGGGCCCTCTTGATGAGCAGTTCTTC. This codes for CASSGGGPLDEQFF.

This chain links TRBV5-1 with TRBJ1-2; a possible D gene is TRBD1 (6 bases). Trimming shortened V by 4 bases and J by 4 bases, and 14 bases separated the two germline ends. There are 14 residues in the CDR3. CDR1 and CDR2 from the germline V gene are SGHRS and YFSETQ. The CDR3 spells CASSPRDTGYGYTF. The CDR3, as DNA: TGCGCCAGCAGCCCCCGGGACACCGGCTATGGCTACACCTTC.

V usage is TRBV7-9 and J usage is TRBJ2-7; the D gene is possibly TRBD1 (6 bases). This CDR3 is built from 14 residues. With 2 bases removed from V and 6 bases from J, the gap between germline ends came to 14 bases. Germline-derived CDR1 and CDR2 are SEHNR and FQNEAQ (reference sequence). The CDR3 protein is CASSLNSGEVEQYF. In DNA, the CDR3 is TGTGCCAGCAGCTTAAACTCAGGGGAAGTCGAGCAGTACTTC.

The sample holds a few counts of this clone. The chain links TRBV5-1 to TRBJ1-4, with TRBD1 matching over 9 bases. The germline gives CDR1 SGHRS, CDR2 YFSETQ. This CDR3 is 14 amino acids long. V shed 4 bases and J 8 bases; nucleotides not matched to a gene: 6. The CDR3 bases are TGCGCCAGCAGCAACGGGACAGGGAACGAAAAACTGTTTTTT. Residues: CASSNGTGNEKLFF.

This clone was counted a single time. One end of the junction varies from germline; a read error may be responsible. The chain has TRBV6-5 and TRBJ2-7; the match to TRBD1 covers 9 bases. Per germline, CDR1 MNHEY and CDR2 SVGAGI. This CDR3 region has 15 residues. The CDR3 DNA follows: TGTGCCAGCCGGCCCTCGGGACAGGGACCCTATGAGCAGTACTTC. It encodes CASRPSGQGPYEQYF.

The chain recombines TRBV10-3 with TRBJ2-2; D is ambiguous. This CDR3 has 13 amino acids. The V end lost 7 bases, the J end lost 4 bases, and 10 bases lay between the germline ends. CDR1 and CDR2 from the germline V gene are ENHRY and SYGVKD. CDR3 sequence reads: CAITPASTGELFF. The CDR3 DNA sequence: TGTGCCATCACCCCGGCCTCCACCGGGGAGCTGTTTTTT.

The V gene is TRBV6-5, the J gene TRBJ2-3; D possibly corresponds to TRBD2 (5 bases). The V gene's germline CDR1 is MNHEY and CDR2 SVGAGI. This CDR3 spans 13 amino acids. V shed 5 bases and J shed 5 bases, with 11 bases lying between them. CDR3 in amino acids: CASSVIGEDTQYF. The CDR3 nucleotides are TGTGCCAGCAGTGTAATCGGGGAAGATACGCAGTATTTT.

V usage is TRBV10-1 and J usage is TRBJ2-1, with 14 bases fitting TRBD2. The CDR3 has 15 amino acids. Germline lookup yields CDR1 WNHNN and CDR2 SYGVQD (reference sequence). Losses at the gene ends were 2 bases for V and 8 bases for J; bases not matched to a gene: 2. The CDR3 nucleotides are TGCGCCAGCAGTGAGGTGACTAGCGGGAGGGATGAGCAGTTCTTC. Protein: CASSEVTSGRDEQFF.